The 28 T cell receptor beta chains presented below share a single source sample, sequenced in a study of blood T cell repertoires in COVID-19. Repertoires were generated with immunoSEQ multiplex PCR, while TCRdb's copy carries only in-frame clones and drops some. Of tens of thousands of clones in the sample, around four fifths were seen once. Sample: peripheral blood. The receptors shown here come from a man over 45 with active COVID-19.

V is TRBV28 and J is TRBJ2-1; 8 nucleotides align to TRBD1. V shed 8 bases and J 0 bases; nucleotides not matched to a gene: 9. Germline CDR1 and CDR2: MDHEN and SYDVKM. The CDR3 totals 16 residues. The DNA of the CDR3 is TGTGCCAGCCTTGGACGGACAGGGAACTCCTACAATGAGCAGTTCTTC. The encoded protein is CASLGRTGNSYNEQFF.

The chain carries TRBV29-1 and TRBJ2-1; TRBD1 matches 7 bases. Germline assignment: CDR1 SQVTM and CDR2 ANQGSEA. The CDR3 consists of 12 residues. Germline trimming cut 4 bases from V and 9 bases from J; bases unmatched to any gene: 6. Here the CDR3 DNA reads TGCAGCGTTGGGACAGGACGCACTGAGCAGTTCTTC. It codes for CSVGTGRTEQFF.

This chain connects TRBV10-3 to TRBJ2-7, with D perhaps matching TRBD2 (6 bases). The ends were cut back, 7 bases at V and 0 bases at J, with 10 bases in the middle. Per the germline V gene, CDR1 is ENHRY and CDR2 is SYGVKD. CDR3 length: 13 residues. This CDR3 reads CAITSSASYEQYF. The DNA for the CDR3 is TGTGCCATCACCTCTAGCGCCTCCTACGAGCAGTACTTC.

The rearrangement uses TRBV21-1 and TRBJ2-7; TRBD2, as called in the table, went unchecked against the DNA. TRBV21-1 represents a pseudogene. The CDR3 extends over 16 amino acids. CDR3 sequence: CASSNGLSGPSYEQYF. DNA for the CDR3: TGTGCCAGCAGCAATGGCCTCAGCGGGCCCTCCTACGAGCAGTACTTC.

J is TRBJ2-1 and V is TRBV5-1; 9 bases map to TRBD2. The trim removed 6 bases at V and 6 bases at J, leaving 7 bases unmatched. CDR3 length: 14 residues. CDR1 SGHRS and CDR2 YFSETQ come from the germline V gene. The DNA of the CDR3 is TGCGCCAGCACCCCCGGGCGGGGGGGCAATGAGCAGTTCTTC. This encodes CASTPGRGGNEQFF.

This clone has a single count. The chain combines TRBV4-2 with TRBJ2-1; 12 positions agree with TRBD2. V trimming: 1 base; J trimming: 2 bases; junction bases outside the gene matches: 6. The CDR3 length is 18 residues. Per germline, CDR1 LGHNA and CDR2 YNFKEQ. The CDR3: CASSQGLAGETTYNEQFF. DNA of the CDR3: TGTGCCAGCAGCCAAGGACTAGCGGGAGAAACAACCTACAATGAGCAGTTCTTC.

The chain is built from TRBV7-3 and TRBJ2-6; the D gene is possibly TRBD1 (5 bases). V shed 5 bases and J shed 0 bases, with 8 bases lying between them. Germline V CDR1 and CDR2: SGHTA, FQGTGA. The CDR3 is 15 amino acids. The CDR3 region is CASSRDSSGANVLTF. In DNA form, the CDR3 reads TGTGCCAGCAGCCGAGACAGCTCTGGGGCCAACGTCCTGACTTTC.

The chain links TRBV15 to TRBJ2-3; 9 bases line up with TRBD2. This CDR3 has 15 residues. V lost 2 bases and J lost 1; bases outside the gene matches: 1. Germline V gene data show CDR1 as LNHNV and CDR2 as YYDKDF (reference sequence). The CDR3 sequence: CATSRRTSGTDTQYF. The CDR3 bases are TGTGCCACCAGCAGAAGGACTAGCGGCACAGATACGCAGTATTTT.

The genes are TRBV10-2 and TRBJ2-3; 12 nucleotides match TRBD2. Germline V gene sequence: CDR1 WSHSY, CDR2 SAAADI. J lost 0 bases, V lost 7 bases, and 2 bases had no gene match. The length of the CDR3 is 15 residues. The CDR3 spells CASIGLAGSTDTQYF. The CDR3 DNA is TGCGCCAGCATTGGACTAGCGGGAAGCACAGATACGCAGTATTTT.

The genes are TRBV5-4 and TRBJ1-2; weak D call: TRBD1 (6 bases). CDR1 is SGHNT and CDR2 is YYREEE in the germline V gene (reference sequence). This CDR3 contains 14 residues. Between the trimmed V and J ends, which lost 1 base and 3 bases, there was a span of 10 bases. The CDR3 DNA follows: TGTGCCAGCAGCTTGTCAGGGGCTTACTATGGCTACACCTTC. It codes for CASSLSGAYYGYTF.

V gene TRBV7-2 combines with J gene TRBJ1-1; TRBD1 agrees at 7 bases. From germline, CDR1 is SGHTA and CDR2 FQGNSA. The CDR3 runs 16 residues. The junction had 11 bases not matched to a gene; V was cut back by 6 bases and J by 1 base. As DNA, the CDR3 is TGTGCCAGCAGAGGGACAGCCACGGGAAGGAACACTGAAGCTTTCTTT. Its protein product is CASRGTATGRNTEAFF. Using reference TRBV7-2 and TRBJ1-1 for the parts outside the CDR3, the full variable domain is GAGVSQSPSNKVTEKGKDVELRCDPISGHTALYWYRQSLGQGLEFLIYFQGNSAPDKSGLPSDRFSAERTGGSVSTLTIQRTQQEDSAVYLCASRGTATGRNTEAFFGQGTRLTVV.

This sequence joins TRBV9 and TRBJ2-5, with TRBD2 matching 13 bases. The CDR3 consists of 16 residues. From germline, CDR1 is SGDLS and CDR2 YYNGEE. The V segment lost 6 bases and the J segment 5 bases; nucleotides outside the gene matches: 10. CDR3 nucleotide sequence: TGTGCCAGCACCGCCACTAGCGGGGGGGCCGGGGAGACCCAGTACTTC. Translated: CASTATSGGAGETQYF.

The chain links TRBV5-5 to TRBJ1-6, with D perhaps matching TRBD1 (6 bases). Between the trimmed V and J ends, which lost 1 base and 4 bases, there was a span of 12 bases. The CDR3 extends over 16 amino acids. The germline gives CDR1 SGHKS, CDR2 YYEKEE (reference sequence). Written as DNA, the CDR3 is TGTGCCAGCAGCTTGTCGGACAGACCATATAATTCACCCCTCCACTTT. Protein: CASSLSDRPYNSPLHF.

This clone was counted a few times. CDR3 in amino acids: CASSQTGTGRLGYTF. The DNA for the CDR3 is TGTGCCAGCAGCCAAACCGGGACAGGGAGGTTGGGCTACACCTTC. The J gene is TRBJ1-2, the V gene TRBV7-3, with 9 bases aligning to TRBD1. Germline V gene lookup returns CDR1 SGHTA and CDR2 FQGTGA. V was clipped by 5 bases and J by 8 bases; unmatched bases: 12. The CDR3 runs 15 residues.

This chain links TRBV6-1 with TRBJ2-7; 9 positions agree with TRBD1. CDR3 size: 15 residues. Trimming cost V 2 bases and J 3 bases; bases outside gene matches: 5. From germline, CDR1 is MNHNS and CDR2 SASEGT. The CDR3 nucleotides are TGTGCCAGCAGTGAAAGGGGGACAGGGCGCTACGAGCAGTACTTC. This translates into CASSERGTGRYEQYF.

The CDR3 region has the DNA TGTGCCAGTAGTAGGGCTAGCGGGACAAGCACAGATACGCAGTATTTT. Translation gives CASSRASGTSTDTQYF. This sequence joins TRBV19 and TRBJ2-3, with 9 bases aligning to TRBD2. Germline CDR1 LNHDA, CDR2 SQIVND (reference sequence). V lost 4 bases, J lost 0 bases, and 5 bases stayed unmatched. CDR3 length equals 16 residues.

V usage is TRBV5-1 and J usage is TRBJ2-1; tentatively, D is TRBD2 (5 bases). The CDR3 consists of 16 residues. V dropped 4 bases and J dropped 0 bases, with 14 bases sitting between them. From germline, CDR1 is SGHRS and CDR2 YFSETQ. The CDR3 DNA sequence: TGCGCCAGCAGCGGTGGGAGCGGCCTCTCCTACAATGAGCAGTTCTTC. It is translated as CASSGGSGLSYNEQFF.

The chain employs TRBV14 and TRBJ1-1, with 7 bases identical to TRBD1. This CDR3 is 15 amino acids long. V gave up 4 bases and J gave up 4 bases; unmatched junction bases: 9. The germline V gene has CDR1 SGHDN and CDR2 FVKESK. The CDR3 DNA sequence: TGTGCCAGCAGCCTCCGGGACAGAGGAGGCACTGAAGCTTTCTTT. Residues: CASSLRDRGGTEAFF.

The chain uses TRBV11-3 and TRBJ2-3, with 7 bases aligning to TRBD2. CDR3 length: 13 amino acids. Germline CDR1 reads SGHNT; CDR2 reads YENEEA. With 6 bases clipped from V and 6 bases from J, the junction kept 6 bases outside the gene matches. The CDR3 protein is CASSGDYYDTQYF. CDR3 coding DNA: TGTGCCAGCAGTGGGGACTATTATGATACGCAGTATTTT.

This chain uses TRBV11-2 with TRBJ2-5; a possible D gene is TRBD2 (5 bases). The CDR3 totals 19 residues. The ends were cut back, 2 bases at V and 3 bases at J, with 25 bases in the middle. Germline values: CDR1 SGHAT, CDR2 FQNNGV. The CDR3 protein is CASSLNVISSGRRKETQYF. The CDR3 DNA reads TGTGCCAGCAGCTTAAACGTTATATCTTCAGGCCGGAGGAAAGAGACCCAGTACTTC.

The V call is TRBV5-1, the J call TRBJ2-3; no clear D gene. The CDR3 sequence is 16 residues long. V dropped 0 bases and J dropped 0 bases, with 11 bases sitting between them. The germline V gene encodes CDR1 SGHRS and CDR2 YFSETQ. CDR3 DNA: TGCGCCAGCAGCTTGGAATTAGCCGCTAGCACAGATACGCAGTATTTT. This codes for CASSLELAASTDTQYF.

The chain carries TRBV9 and TRBJ2-2; 13 nucleotides align to TRBD2. The length of the CDR3 is 16 residues. Germline CDR1 and CDR2: SGDLS and YYNGEE. Germline trimming cut 0 bases from V and 7 bases from J; bases unmatched to any gene: 3. In DNA form, the CDR3 reads TGTGCCAGCAGCGTAGGACTAGCGGGGGGTTACGGGGAGCTGTTTTTT. This sequence encodes CASSVGLAGGYGELFF.

On this clone itself: One end of the junction fails to match germline, which may point to a read error. The chain couples TRBV5-5 to TRBJ2-5, with 7 bases fitting TRBD1. Per germline, CDR1 SGHKS and CDR2 YYEKEE (reference sequence). This CDR3 comprises 14 residues. In DNA, the CDR3 is TGTGCCAGCAGCACAGGGGTAGGCCAAGAGACCCAATACTTC. Protein product: CASSTGVGQETQYF.

This chain links TRBV7-9 with TRBJ2-5; D remains unclear. CDR1 is SEHNR and CDR2 is FQNEAQ in the germline V gene (reference sequence). The CDR3 spans 12 residues. The V end lost 4 bases, the J end lost 0 bases, and 3 bases lay between the germline ends. The CDR3 DNA sequence: TGTGCCAGCAGCTCCAACCAAGAGACCCAGTACTTC. It yields the protein CASSSNQETQYF.

Here the CDR3 reads CAWSGEPLREGGGRYEQYF. DNA for the CDR3: TGTGCCTGGAGTGGGGAGCCCCTGAGGGAGGGAGGCGGACGCTACGAGCAGTACTTC. The chain links TRBV30 to TRBJ2-7; the match to TRBD2 covers 7 bases. Germline assignment: CDR1 GTSNPN and CDR2 SVGIG (reference sequence). The CDR3 loop spans 19 amino acids. V lost 1 base, J lost 3 bases, and 21 bases stayed unmatched. Using reference TRBV30 and TRBJ2-7 for the parts outside the CDR3, the full variable domain is SQTIHQWPATLVQPVGSPLSLECTVEGTSNPNLYWYRQAAGRGLQLLFYSVGIGQISSEVPQNLSASRPQDRQFILSSKKLLLSDSGFYLCAWSGEPLREGGGRYEQYFGPGTRLTVT.

The rearrangement uses TRBV29-1 and TRBJ1-2, with 10 bases lining up with TRBD1. CDR1 and CDR2 (germline): SQVTM, ANQGSEA. The V gene end was trimmed by 6 bases and the J gene end by 2 bases; junction bases not matched to a gene: 6. The CDR3 length is 14 residues. The CDR3 spells CSVKTGQGNYGYTF. The CDR3 DNA reads as TGCAGCGTAAAAACGGGACAGGGGAACTATGGCTACACCTTC.

CDR3 in amino acids: CASSYPPGQTNTEAFF. The CDR3 DNA follows: TGTGCCAGCAGTTACCCACCGGGACAGACGAACACTGAAGCTTTCTTT. The V and J genes are TRBV6-5 and TRBJ1-1; 7 bases are a match to TRBD1. The length of the CDR3 is 16 residues. Germline values: CDR1 MNHEY, CDR2 SVGAGI. V shed 2 bases, J shed 1 base, and the junction held 7 bases outside the gene matches.

This rearrangement joins TRBV11-2 to TRBJ2-1, with 7 bases lining up with TRBD1. V trimming: 0 bases; J trimming: 4 bases; junction bases outside the gene matches: 0. The germline V gene has CDR1 SGHAT and CDR2 FQNNGV. The CDR3 is 14 residues long. CDR3 in DNA: TGTGCCAGCAGCTTAGAGGGACAGTACAATGAGCAGTTCTTC. It yields the protein CASSLEGQYNEQFF. Together with reference TRBV11-2 and TRBJ2-1, the CDR3 gives the full variable domain: EAGVAQSPRYKIIEKRQSVAFWCNPISGHATLYWYQQILGQGPKLLIQFQNNGVVDDSQLPKDRFSAERLKGVDSTLKIQPAKLEDSAVYLCASSLEGQYNEQFFGPGTRLTVL.